This T cell receptor (beta chain) was obtained from a study of shared clonotypes between healthy human individuals. On the study more broadly: Each donor's CD8 memory used one plate, CD8 naive two, each CD4 subset three. Study findings and constraints: In general, naive subsets displayed greater estimated richness than memory subsets did. Limitation of the genetic and exposure-history diversity represented came from the few donors.

About this clone: Its matching antigen is unknown.

The CDR3 consists of 15 residues. Per germline, CDR1 MGHDK and CDR2 SYGVNS. Unmatched junction bases numbered 7, after V lost 4 bases and J lost 6 bases. Assay used: immunoSEQ multiplex PCR; TCRdb lists only in-frame clones, some missing. The table records 2 million to 2.5 million clones, approximately 96% of them present only once. This receptor was identified in a man aged 18 to 30 in good health. Sequenced material: naive CD4+ T cells sorted from blood. Subset described: CD45RA+ positively selected. This chain links TRBV25-1 with TRBJ2-3, with TRBD2 matching over 10 bases. CDR3 nucleotides: TGTGCCAGCAGTGCTAGCGGGGGCACGAGGGATACGCAGTATTTT. It is translated as CASSASGGTRDTQYF.